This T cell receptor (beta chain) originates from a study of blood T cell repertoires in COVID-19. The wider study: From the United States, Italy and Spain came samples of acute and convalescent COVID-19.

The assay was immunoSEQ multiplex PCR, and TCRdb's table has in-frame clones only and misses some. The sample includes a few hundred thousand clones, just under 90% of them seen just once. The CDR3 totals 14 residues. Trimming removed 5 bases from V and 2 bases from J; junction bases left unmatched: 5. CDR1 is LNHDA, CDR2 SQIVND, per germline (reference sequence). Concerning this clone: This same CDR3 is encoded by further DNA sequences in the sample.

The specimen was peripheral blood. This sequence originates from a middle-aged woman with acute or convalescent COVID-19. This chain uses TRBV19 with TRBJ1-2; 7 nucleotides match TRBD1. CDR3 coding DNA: TGTGCCAGTAGTCAGACAGGGACAAACTATGGCTACACCTTC. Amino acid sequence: CASSQTGTNYGYTF. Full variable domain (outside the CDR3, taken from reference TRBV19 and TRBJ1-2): DGGITQSPKYLFRKEGQNVTLSCEQNLNHDAMYWYRQDPGQGLRLIYYSQIVNDFQKGDIAEGYSVSREKKESFPLTVTSAQKNPTAFYLCASSQTGTNYGYTFGSGTRLTVV.